This T cell receptor beta chain was documented in a study of CD8+ T cells in alopecia areata. As for this clone: What it binds is not known.

RNA, once extracted, was reverse transcribed into cDNA for use as the sequencing template. Assay: immunoSEQ multiplex PCR; the TCRdb copy retains only in-frame clones and omits some. The data show about 180,000 clones, around 49% seen once. V gave up 5 bases and J gave up 3 bases, with 11 bases separating them. CDR1 is SGHDT and CDR2 is YYEEEE in the germline V gene. The CDR3 has 13 amino acids. The study's findings and limits: Tofacitinib significantly lowered scalp clonality and expanded CD8+ clones among the top 100.

Treatment here: oral pan-JAK inhibitor, 5-10 mg twice daily. The source was CD8+ T cells sorted from blood, collected at week 52, from a patient treated with tofacitinib. The receptor comes from a human donor with alopecia areata. This chain connects TRBV5-6 to TRBJ1-1, with D hard to call. CDR3 loop: CASSAPGDTEAFF. CDR3 DNA sequence: TGTGCCAGCAGTGCACCTGGGGACACTGAAGCTTTCTTT.